These T cell receptor beta chains were read from a single sample in a study of blood T cell repertoires in COVID-19. Sequencing was performed with immunoSEQ multiplex PCR; in TCRdb, only in-frame clones are kept and a portion is missing. The sample carries 80,000 to 100,000 clones, 80% recorded once. Material: peripheral blood. The receptors come from a human donor in a cohort sampled during active COVID-19. Both conserved end residues are part of each CDR3. D genes are given only for firm matches. Clone size is shown for a subset of rows, as once, few, many or a class of expanded clone.

j_call: TRBJ1-2; d_call: -; clone_size: -; v_call: TRBV18; cdr3_aa: CASSPPNGGGIYGYTF; cdr3_nt: TGTGCCAGCTCACCACCGAATGGAGGCGGCATCTATGGCTACACCTTC
j_call: TRBJ2-7; d_call: TRBD1; clone_size: few; v_call: TRBV5-6; cdr3_aa: CASSSTGTGVDEQYF; cdr3_nt: TGTGCCAGCAGCAGTACCGGGACAGGGGTGGACGAGCAGTACTTC
j_call: TRBJ1-4; d_call: TRBD1; clone_size: -; v_call: TRBV4-2; cdr3_aa: CASSQSLGQAGEKLFF; cdr3_nt: TGTGCCAGCAGCCAGTCCCTAGGACAGGCGGGGGAAAAACTGTTTTTT
j_call: TRBJ2-3; d_call: -; clone_size: -; v_call: TRBV6-5; cdr3_aa: CASSYSGTGFDTQYF; cdr3_nt: TGTGCCAGCAGTTACAGCGGGACAGGCTTCGATACGCAGTATTTT
j_call: TRBJ2-3; d_call: -; clone_size: -; v_call: TRBV3-1/TRBV3-2; cdr3_aa: CASKKGARGTDTQYF; cdr3_nt: TGTGCCAGCAAAAAAGGAGCGCGTGGCACAGATACGCAGTATTTT
j_call: TRBJ1-5; d_call: TRBD1; clone_size: once; v_call: TRBV30; cdr3_aa: CAWSGQGGWQPQHF; cdr3_nt: TGTGCCTGGAGTGGACAGGGAGGCTGGCAGCCCCAGCATTTT
j_call: TRBJ2-7; d_call: -; clone_size: -; v_call: TRBV7-9; cdr3_aa: CASSLPLGGSYEQYF; cdr3_nt: TGTGCCAGCAGCCTCCCTTTGGGGGGCTCCTACGAGCAGTACTTC
j_call: TRBJ2-7; d_call: TRBD2; clone_size: -; v_call: TRBV10-3; cdr3_aa: CAISGTSGSYDEQYF; cdr3_nt: TGTGCCATCAGTGGGACTAGCGGGAGCTACGACGAGCAGTACTTC
j_call: TRBJ1-5; d_call: TRBD1; clone_size: once; v_call: TRBV6-1; cdr3_aa: CASSEDRGASQPQHF; cdr3_nt: TGTGCCAGCAGTGAAGACAGGGGCGCCTCCCAGCCCCAGCATTTT
j_call: TRBJ1-5; d_call: TRBD1; clone_size: -; v_call: TRBV10-3; cdr3_aa: CAISEGQADNQPQHF; cdr3_nt: TGTGCCATCAGTGAAGGACAGGCCGATAATCAGCCCCAGCATTTT
j_call: TRBJ2-1; d_call: TRBD2; clone_size: -; v_call: TRBV28; cdr3_aa: CASSSGLAVFVEQFF; cdr3_nt: TGTGCCAGCAGTTCGGGACTAGCGGTCTTTGTGGAGCAGTTCTTC
j_call: TRBJ1-5; d_call: -; clone_size: -; v_call: TRBV10-2; cdr3_aa: CASMAQGNQPQHF; cdr3_nt: TGCGCCAGCATGGCACAGGGCAATCAGCCCCAGCATTTT
j_call: TRBJ1-2; d_call: TRBD1; clone_size: -; v_call: TRBV10-3; cdr3_aa: CAIRLQGAVYGYTF; cdr3_nt: TGTGCCATCAGGTTACAGGGGGCAGTCTATGGCTACACCTTC
j_call: TRBJ1-1; d_call: -; clone_size: -; v_call: TRBV7-2; cdr3_aa: CASSFLANTEAFF; cdr3_nt: TGTGCCAGCAGTTTTCTAGCCAACACTGAAGCTTTCTTT
j_call: TRBJ1-1; d_call: -; clone_size: few; v_call: TRBV28; cdr3_aa: CASFREGGGTEAFF; cdr3_nt: TGTGCCAGCTTCCGCGAGGGGGGAGGGACTGAAGCTTTCTTT
j_call: TRBJ2-1; d_call: -; clone_size: hyperexpanded; v_call: TRBV28; cdr3_aa: CASSLSDSNEQFF; cdr3_nt: TGTGCCAGCAGTTTATCGGACTCTAATGAGCAGTTCTTC
j_call: TRBJ1-5; d_call: TRBD1; clone_size: -; v_call: TRBV29-1; cdr3_aa: CSFSGQGQPQHF; cdr3_nt: TGCAGCTTCTCGGGACAGGGTCAGCCCCAGCATTTT
j_call: TRBJ1-3; d_call: -; clone_size: -; v_call: TRBV18; cdr3_aa: CASSPGELASGNTIYF; cdr3_nt: TGTGCCAGCTCACCCGGGGAGTTGGCATCTGGAAACACCATATATTTT
j_call: TRBJ1-1; d_call: TRBD1; clone_size: -; v_call: TRBV19; cdr3_aa: CASSIRTGGFSTEAFF; cdr3_nt: TGTGCCAGTAGTATAAGGACAGGGGGCTTCAGCACTGAAGCTTTCTTT
j_call: TRBJ1-2; d_call: -; clone_size: -; v_call: TRBV11-2; cdr3_aa: CASSSTPLDLVRRDGYTF; cdr3_nt: TGTGCCAGCAGCTCTACCCCGTTGGATCTTGTAAGGCGGGATGGCTACACCTTC
j_call: TRBJ1-2; d_call: -; clone_size: -; v_call: TRBV5-4; cdr3_aa: CASSWQGGGGYTF; cdr3_nt: TGTGCCAGCAGCTGGCAGGGAGGAGGTGGCTACACCTTC
j_call: TRBJ2-7; d_call: -; clone_size: -; v_call: TRBV16; cdr3_aa: CASSPRRDAGEQYF; cdr3_nt: TGTGCCAGCAGCCCTAGGAGGGACGCGGGGGAGCAGTACTTC
j_call: TRBJ2-3; d_call: TRBD1; clone_size: -; v_call: TRBV24-1; cdr3_aa: CATSDLDRGIGTDTQYF; cdr3_nt: TGTGCCACCAGTGATTTAGACAGGGGGATCGGCACAGATACGCAGTATTTT
j_call: TRBJ2-3; d_call: -; clone_size: -; v_call: TRBV7-9; cdr3_aa: CASSRWTGTDTQYF; cdr3_nt: TGTGCCAGCAGCCGATGGACAGGCACAGATACGCAGTATTTT
j_call: TRBJ2-7; d_call: TRBD1; clone_size: -; v_call: TRBV6-6; cdr3_aa: CASGDRGGTYEQYF; cdr3_nt: TGTGCCAGCGGGGACAGGGGTGGGACCTACGAGCAGTACTTC
j_call: TRBJ2-7; d_call: -; clone_size: -; v_call: TRBV5-4; cdr3_aa: CASSPAGKTYEQYF; cdr3_nt: TGTGCCAGCAGCCCGGCGGGGAAGACCTACGAGCAGTACTTC
j_call: TRBJ1-4; d_call: -; clone_size: -; v_call: TRBV5-7; cdr3_aa: CASSLPPRGENEKLFF; cdr3_nt: TGTGCCAGCAGCCTCCCCCCCCGGGGGGAGAATGAAAAACTGTTTTTT
j_call: TRBJ2-6; d_call: -; clone_size: -; v_call: TRBV5-1; cdr3_aa: CASSPPGTGANVLTF; cdr3_nt: TGCGCCAGCAGCCCACCAGGGACTGGGGCCAACGTCCTGACTTTC
j_call: TRBJ1-2; d_call: -; clone_size: -; v_call: TRBV27; cdr3_aa: CASSFSGLGYTF; cdr3_nt: TGTGCCAGCAGTTTCTCAGGGCTTGGCTACACCTTC
j_call: TRBJ1-1; d_call: -; clone_size: few; v_call: TRBV6-4; cdr3_aa: CASPDRKPLNTEAFF; cdr3_nt: TGTGCCAGCCCGGACAGAAAACCCTTGAACACTGAAGCTTTCTTT
j_call: TRBJ2-7; d_call: -; clone_size: -; v_call: TRBV10-3; cdr3_aa: CAISENTGTGQYF; cdr3_nt: TGTGCCATCAGTGAGAATACAGGCACAGGGCAGTACTTC
j_call: TRBJ2-7; d_call: TRBD2; clone_size: once; v_call: TRBV30; cdr3_aa: CAWSAIRDYPSYEQYF; cdr3_nt: TGTGCCTGGAGCGCTATCCGGGACTACCCCTCCTACGAGCAGTACTTC
j_call: TRBJ1-4; d_call: TRBD1; clone_size: once; v_call: TRBV5-1; cdr3_aa: CASSSGTVNEKLFF; cdr3_nt: TGCGCCAGCAGCTCCGGGACAGTTAATGAAAAACTGTTTTTT
j_call: TRBJ2-5; d_call: -; clone_size: -; v_call: TRBV6-5; cdr3_aa: CASSRAGQQETQYF; cdr3_nt: TGTGCCAGCAGCCGAGCGGGACAACAAGAGACCCAGTACTTC
j_call: TRBJ2-7; d_call: -; clone_size: -; v_call: TRBV19; cdr3_aa: CASSDVRTAYEQYF; cdr3_nt: TGTGCCAGTAGCGACGTTCGGACAGCCTACGAGCAGTACTTC
j_call: TRBJ1-6; d_call: -; clone_size: few; v_call: TRBV25-1; cdr3_aa: CASSESTGMGTPLHF; cdr3_nt: TGTGCCAGCAGTGAATCCACAGGGATGGGGACACCCCTCCACTTT
j_call: TRBJ1-4; d_call: TRBD1; clone_size: few; v_call: TRBV19; cdr3_aa: CASRGGRGREKLFF; cdr3_nt: TGTGCCAGCCGAGGCGGCAGGGGGCGAGAAAAACTGTTTTTT